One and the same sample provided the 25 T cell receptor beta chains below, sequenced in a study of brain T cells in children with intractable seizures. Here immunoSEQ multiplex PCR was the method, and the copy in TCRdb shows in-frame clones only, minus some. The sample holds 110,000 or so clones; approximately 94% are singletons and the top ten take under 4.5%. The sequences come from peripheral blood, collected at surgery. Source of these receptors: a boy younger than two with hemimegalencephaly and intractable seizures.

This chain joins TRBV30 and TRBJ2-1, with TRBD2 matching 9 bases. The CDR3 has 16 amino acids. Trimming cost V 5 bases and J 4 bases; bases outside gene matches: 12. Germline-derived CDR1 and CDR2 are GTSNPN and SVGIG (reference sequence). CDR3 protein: CAWGLREGRLYNEQFF. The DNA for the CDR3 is TGTGCCTGGGGGTTGCGGGAGGGTCGTTTATACAATGAGCAGTTCTTC.

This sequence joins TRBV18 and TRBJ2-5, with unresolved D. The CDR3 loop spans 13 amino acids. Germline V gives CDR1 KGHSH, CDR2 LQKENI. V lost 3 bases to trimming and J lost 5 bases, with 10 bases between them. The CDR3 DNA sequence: TGTGCCAGCTCACCCGGTCCCAAGGAGACCCAGTACTTC. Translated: CASSPGPKETQYF.

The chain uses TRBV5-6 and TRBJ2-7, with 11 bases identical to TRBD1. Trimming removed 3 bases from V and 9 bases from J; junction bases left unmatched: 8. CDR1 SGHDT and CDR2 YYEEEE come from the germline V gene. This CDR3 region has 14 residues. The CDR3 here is CASSWDRGARGQYF. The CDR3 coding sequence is TGTGCCAGCAGCTGGGACAGGGGGGCCCGAGGGCAGTACTTC.

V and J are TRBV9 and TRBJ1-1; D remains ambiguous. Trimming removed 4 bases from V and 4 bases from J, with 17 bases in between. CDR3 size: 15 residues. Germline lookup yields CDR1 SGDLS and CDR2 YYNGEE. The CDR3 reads CASSPLSLMGTEAFF. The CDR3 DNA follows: TGTGCCAGCAGCCCCCTGTCCTTGATGGGCACTGAAGCTTTCTTT.

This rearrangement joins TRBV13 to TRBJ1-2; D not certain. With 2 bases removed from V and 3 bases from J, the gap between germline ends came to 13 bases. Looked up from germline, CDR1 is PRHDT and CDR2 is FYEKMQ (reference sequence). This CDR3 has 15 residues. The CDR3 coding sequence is TGTGCCAGCAGCTTACGGGTACACTTGGACTATGGCTACACCTTC. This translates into CASSLRVHLDYGYTF.

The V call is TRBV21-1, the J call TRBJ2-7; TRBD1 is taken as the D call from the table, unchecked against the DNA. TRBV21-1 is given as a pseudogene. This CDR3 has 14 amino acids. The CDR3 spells CASSPGGHSYEQYF. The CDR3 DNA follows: TGTGCCAGCAGCCCAGGGGGGCACTCCTACGAGCAGTACTTC.

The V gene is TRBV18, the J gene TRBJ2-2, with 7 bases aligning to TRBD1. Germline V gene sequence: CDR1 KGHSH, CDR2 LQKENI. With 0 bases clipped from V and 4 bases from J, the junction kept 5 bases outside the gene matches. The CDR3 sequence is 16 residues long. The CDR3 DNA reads TGTGCCAGCTCACCACCAAACAGGGGTGTCACCGGGGAGCTGTTTTTT. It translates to CASSPPNRGVTGELFF.

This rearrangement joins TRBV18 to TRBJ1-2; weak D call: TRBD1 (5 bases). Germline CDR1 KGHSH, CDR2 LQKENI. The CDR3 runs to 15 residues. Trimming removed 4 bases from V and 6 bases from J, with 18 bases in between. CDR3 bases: TGTGCCAGCTCACGATTCGGCGGGTCGGGGGATGGCTACACCTTC. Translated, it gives CASSRFGGSGDGYTF.

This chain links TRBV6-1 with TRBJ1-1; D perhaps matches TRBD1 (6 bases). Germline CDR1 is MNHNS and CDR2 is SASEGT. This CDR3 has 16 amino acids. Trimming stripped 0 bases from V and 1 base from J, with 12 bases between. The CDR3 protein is CASSEAEGGGNTEAFF. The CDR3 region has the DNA TGTGCCAGCAGTGAAGCCGAAGGGGGTGGGAACACTGAAGCTTTCTTT.

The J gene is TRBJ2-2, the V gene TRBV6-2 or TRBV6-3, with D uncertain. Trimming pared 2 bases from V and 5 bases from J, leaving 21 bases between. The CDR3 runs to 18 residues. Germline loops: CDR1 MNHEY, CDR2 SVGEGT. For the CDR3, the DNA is TGTGCCAGCAGTTACCCGCGACGTGGGTTAGTAGTAACCGGGGAGCTGTTTTTT. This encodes CASSYPRRGLVVTGELFF.

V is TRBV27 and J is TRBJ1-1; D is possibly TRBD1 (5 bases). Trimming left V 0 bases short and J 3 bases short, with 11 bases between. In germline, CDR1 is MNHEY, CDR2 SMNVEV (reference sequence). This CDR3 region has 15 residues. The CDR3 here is CASSLSGGAYTEAFF. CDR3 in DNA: TGTGCCAGCAGTTTATCCGGAGGGGCCTACACTGAAGCTTTCTTT.

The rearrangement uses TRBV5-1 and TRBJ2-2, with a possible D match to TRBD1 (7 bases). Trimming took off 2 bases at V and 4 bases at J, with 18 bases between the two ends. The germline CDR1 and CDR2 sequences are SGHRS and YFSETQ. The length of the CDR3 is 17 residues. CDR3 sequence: CASSFSGGRGATGELFF. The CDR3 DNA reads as TGCGCCAGCAGCTTCTCTGGAGGCAGGGGGGCCACCGGGGAGCTGTTTTTT.

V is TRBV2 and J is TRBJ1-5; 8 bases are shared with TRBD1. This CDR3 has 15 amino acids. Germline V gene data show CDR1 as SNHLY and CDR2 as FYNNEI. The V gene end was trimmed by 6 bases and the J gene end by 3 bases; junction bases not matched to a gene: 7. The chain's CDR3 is CASRKDRVDNQPQHF. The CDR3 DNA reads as TGTGCCAGCAGAAAGGACAGGGTTGACAATCAGCCCCAGCATTTT.

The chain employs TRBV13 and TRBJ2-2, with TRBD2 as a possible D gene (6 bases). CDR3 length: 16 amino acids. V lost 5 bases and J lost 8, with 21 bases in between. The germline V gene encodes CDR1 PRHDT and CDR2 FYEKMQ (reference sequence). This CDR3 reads CASSQPGTPYAGELFF. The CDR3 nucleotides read TGTGCCAGCAGCCAGCCCGGGACTCCCTATGCGGGGGAGCTGTTTTTT.

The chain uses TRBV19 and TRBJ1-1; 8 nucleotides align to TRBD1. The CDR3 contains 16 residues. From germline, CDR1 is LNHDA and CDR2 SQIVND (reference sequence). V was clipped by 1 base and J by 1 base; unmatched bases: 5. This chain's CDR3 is CASSIGRDRRNTEAFF. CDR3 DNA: TGTGCCAGTAGTATAGGCCGGGACAGGCGGAACACTGAAGCTTTCTTT.

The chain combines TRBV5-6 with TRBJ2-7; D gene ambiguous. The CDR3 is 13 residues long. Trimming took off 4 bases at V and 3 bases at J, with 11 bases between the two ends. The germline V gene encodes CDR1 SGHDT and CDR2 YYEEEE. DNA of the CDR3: TGTGCCAGCAGCCCGGGCCGGTTCTACGAGCAGTACTTC. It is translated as CASSPGRFYEQYF.

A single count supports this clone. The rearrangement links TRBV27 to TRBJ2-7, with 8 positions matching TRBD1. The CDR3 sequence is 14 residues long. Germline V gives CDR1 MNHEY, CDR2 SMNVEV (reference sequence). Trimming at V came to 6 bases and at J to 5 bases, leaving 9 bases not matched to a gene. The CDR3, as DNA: TGTGCCAGCAGAATTACCCCAGGGGGCCACGAGCAGTACTTC. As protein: CASRITPGGHEQYF.

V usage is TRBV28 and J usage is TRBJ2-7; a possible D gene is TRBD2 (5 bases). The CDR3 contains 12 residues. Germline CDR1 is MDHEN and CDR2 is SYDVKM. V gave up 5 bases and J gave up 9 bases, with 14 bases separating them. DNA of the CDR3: TGTGCCAGCAGTCGAGGACTCTCGGGGCAGTACTTC. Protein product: CASSRGLSGQYF.

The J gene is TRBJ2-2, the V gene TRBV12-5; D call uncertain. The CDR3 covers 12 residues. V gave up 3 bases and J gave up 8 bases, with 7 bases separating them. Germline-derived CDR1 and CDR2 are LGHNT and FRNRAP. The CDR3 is CASGFPLGELFF. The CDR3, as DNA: TGTGCTAGTGGTTTCCCCCTAGGGGAGCTGTTTTTT.

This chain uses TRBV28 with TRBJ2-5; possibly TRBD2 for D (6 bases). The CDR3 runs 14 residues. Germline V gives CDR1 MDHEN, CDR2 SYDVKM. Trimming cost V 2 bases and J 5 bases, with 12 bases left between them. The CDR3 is CASSLAGTEETQYF. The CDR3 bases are TGTGCCAGCAGTTTAGCGGGGACGGAGGAGACCCAGTACTTC.

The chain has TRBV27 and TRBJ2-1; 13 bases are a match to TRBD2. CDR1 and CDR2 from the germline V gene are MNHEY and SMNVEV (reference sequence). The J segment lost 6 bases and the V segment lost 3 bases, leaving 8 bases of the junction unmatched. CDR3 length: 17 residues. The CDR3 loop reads CASSFPAGTSGTNEQFF. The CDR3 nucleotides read TGTGCCAGCAGTTTCCCCGCCGGGACTAGCGGGACCAATGAGCAGTTCTTC.

Here the CDR3 DNA reads TGTGCCAGCAGCCTCGGGACTGGACCCTACAATGAGCAGTTCTTC. Translating gives CASSLGTGPYNEQFF. V usage is TRBV7-2 and J usage is TRBJ2-1; possible D gene TRBD2, 6 bases. This CDR3 region has 15 residues. V gave up 5 bases and J gave up 2 bases, with 13 bases separating them. Germline CDR1 SGHTA, CDR2 FQGNSA.

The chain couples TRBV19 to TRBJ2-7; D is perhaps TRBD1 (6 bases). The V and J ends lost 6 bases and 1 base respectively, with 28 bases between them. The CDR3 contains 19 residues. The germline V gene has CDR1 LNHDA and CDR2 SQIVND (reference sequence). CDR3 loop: CASSLGANWVGQASYEQYF. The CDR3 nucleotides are TGTGCCAGTAGCCTGGGGGCCAACTGGGTGGGGCAGGCATCCTACGAGCAGTACTTC.

In nucleotides, the CDR3 is TGTGCCAGCAGCGGACGCCTACAGGGGGCGTGGGCCTACGAGCAGTACTTC. Its translation is CASSGRLQGAWAYEQYF. This chain connects TRBV14 to TRBJ2-7; 9 nucleotides line up with TRBD1. CDR3 length equals 17 residues. CDR1 is SGHDN and CDR2 is FVKESK in the germline V gene. J gave up 2 bases and V 5 bases, and 13 bases lay outside the gene matches.

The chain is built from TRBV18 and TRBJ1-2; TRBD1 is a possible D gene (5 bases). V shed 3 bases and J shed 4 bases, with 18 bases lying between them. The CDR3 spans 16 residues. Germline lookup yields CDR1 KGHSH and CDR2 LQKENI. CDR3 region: CASSPVIGQGAYGYTF. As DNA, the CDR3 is TGTGCCAGCTCACCCGTTATCGGACAAGGGGCCTATGGCTACACCTTC. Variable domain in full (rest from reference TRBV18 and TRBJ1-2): NAGVMQNPRHLVRRRGQEARLRCSPMKGHSHVYWYRQLPEEGLKFMVYLQKENIIDESGMPKERFSAEFPKEGPSILRIQQVVRGDSAAYFCASSPVIGQGAYGYTFGSGTRLTVV.